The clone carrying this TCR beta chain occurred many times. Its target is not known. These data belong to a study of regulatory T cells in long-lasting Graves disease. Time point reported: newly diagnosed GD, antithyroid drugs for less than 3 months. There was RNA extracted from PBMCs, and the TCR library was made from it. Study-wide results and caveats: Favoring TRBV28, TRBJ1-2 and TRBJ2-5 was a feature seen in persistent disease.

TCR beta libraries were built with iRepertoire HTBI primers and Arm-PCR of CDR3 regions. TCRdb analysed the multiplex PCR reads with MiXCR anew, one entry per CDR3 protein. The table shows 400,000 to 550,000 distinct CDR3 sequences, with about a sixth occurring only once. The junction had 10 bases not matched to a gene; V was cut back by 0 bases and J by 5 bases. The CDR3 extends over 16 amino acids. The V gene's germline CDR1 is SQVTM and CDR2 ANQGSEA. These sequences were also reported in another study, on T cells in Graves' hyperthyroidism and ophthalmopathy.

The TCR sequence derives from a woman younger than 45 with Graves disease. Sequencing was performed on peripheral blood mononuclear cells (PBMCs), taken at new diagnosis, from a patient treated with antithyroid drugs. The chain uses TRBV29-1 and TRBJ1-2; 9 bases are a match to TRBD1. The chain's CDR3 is CSVEDEQGALLYGYTF. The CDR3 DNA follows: TGCAGCGTTGAAGATGAACAGGGGGCGTTACTTTATGGCTACACCTTC.